The 10 T cell receptor beta chains presented below share a single source sample, sequenced in a study of patients and donors after allogeneic stem cell transplantation. TCRdb analysed the RT-PCR reads with MiXCR anew, one entry per CDR3 protein. This sample has roughly 200,000 distinct CDR3 sequences; 35% to 50% occur once, and the top ten carry about 30%. The sequenced sample was blood, either unsorted or a sorted T cell fraction (not recorded which). The receptors were gathered from a human donor who was either an allogeneic HSCT recipient or a stem cell or donor lymphocyte infusion donor (not recorded which). It is not recorded whose cells these are; they may come from a transplant donor.

This clonotype was recorded once. This chain uses TRBV5-1 with TRBJ2-5, with TRBD2 identical over 9 bases. Germline V CDR1 and CDR2: SGHRS, YFSETQ. J was trimmed by 5 bases and V by 3 bases; bases with no gene match: 11. This CDR3 contains 16 residues. The CDR3 loop reads CASSSIPGLAGETQYF. Written as DNA, the CDR3 is TGCGCCAGCAGCTCGATACCGGGACTAGCCGGGGAGACCCAGTACTTC.

This chain connects TRBV12-3 or TRBV12-4 to TRBJ1-1; no definite D call. The CDR3 sequence is 14 residues long. With 3 bases removed from V and 6 bases from J, the gap between germline ends came to 14 bases. The CDR3 spells CASSLAGFNPEAFF. The CDR3 DNA reads as TGTGCCAGCAGTTTGGCGGGATTTAACCCTGAAGCTTTCTTT.

The chain has TRBV25-1 and TRBJ2-4; D is tentatively TRBD1 or TRBD2 (5 bases each). The V gene's germline CDR1 is MGHDK and CDR2 SYGVNS. Trimming removed 1 base at V and 2 bases at J, with 6 bases between. The CDR3 has 14 residues. In DNA form, the CDR3 reads TGTGCCAGCAGTGAATGGGGGACCAAAAACATTCAGTACTTC. Its translation is CASSEWGTKNIQYF.

This chain joins TRBV7-9 and TRBJ2-2, with D perhaps TRBD2 (6 bases). CDR1 is SEHNR, CDR2 FQNEAQ, per germline (reference sequence). Trimming removed 1 base at V and 6 bases at J, with 9 bases between. This CDR3 region has 14 residues. The CDR3 DNA follows: TGTGCCAGCAGCTTAGTGCGGGGATCCGGGGAGCTGTTTTTT. It translates to CASSLVRGSGELFF.

This chain joins TRBV9 and TRBJ2-7; D remains ambiguous. There are 12 residues in the CDR3. CDR1 is SGDLS, CDR2 YYNGEE, per germline. V was trimmed by 0 bases and J by 5 bases, leaving 6 bases between them. The CDR3 sequence is CASSVGGDEQYF. CDR3 nucleotide sequence: TGTGCCAGCAGCGTAGGCGGCGACGAGCAGTACTTC. Complete variable domain (other parts from reference TRBV9 and TRBJ2-7): DSGVTQTPKHLITATGQRVTLRCSPRSGDLSVYWYQQSLDQGLQFLIQYYNGEERAKGNILERFSAQQFPDLHSELNLSSLELGDSALYFCASSVGGDEQYFGPGTRLTVT.

This clonotype was counted between two and nine times. The V and J genes are TRBV6-5 and TRBJ1-6, with D perhaps matching TRBD1 (5 bases). The CDR3 totals 14 residues. Trimming left V 2 bases short and J 7 bases short, with 9 bases between. The V gene's germline CDR1 is MNHEY and CDR2 SVGAGI. The CDR3 DNA is TGTGCCAGCAGTTACAGGGGCGGGAATTCACCCCTCCACTTT. Amino acid sequence: CASSYRGGNSPLHF.

The chain links TRBV29-1 to TRBJ2-3, with D perhaps TRBD1 or TRBD2 (5 bases each). Deletions cut 3 bases from V and 4 bases from J, with 11 bases between. The CDR3 totals 13 residues. The germline CDR1 and CDR2 sequences are SQVTM and ANQGSEA. The CDR3 here is CSVETPGPDTQYF. CDR3 in DNA: TGCAGCGTTGAGACCCCGGGGCCAGATACGCAGTATTTT.

Here the CDR3 reads CASSQVEDPTYEQYF. CDR3 nucleotide sequence: TGCGCCAGCAGCCAAGTCGAAGATCCAACCTACGAGCAGTACTTC. This chain uses TRBV4-3 with TRBJ2-7; D uncertain. Trimming shortened V by 1 base and J by 2 bases, and 12 bases separated the two germline ends. The CDR3 is 15 amino acids. CDR1 and CDR2 from the germline V gene are LGHNA and YSLEER.

The chain is built from TRBV12-3 or TRBV12-4 and TRBJ2-5, with a weak D call TRBD1 (6 bases). The CDR3 runs to 13 residues. V lost 5 bases and J lost 5, with 12 bases in between. The CDR3 DNA reads TGTGCCAGCAGTCCAACAGGGATGGAGACCCAGTACTTC. Translation gives CASSPTGMETQYF.

The CDR3: CSVDSLETQYF. The CDR3 nucleotides read TGCAGCGTGGACTCATTAGAGACCCAGTACTTC. The chain combines TRBV29-1 with TRBJ2-5; D is possibly TRBD2 (5 bases). From germline, CDR1 is SQVTM and CDR2 ANQGSEA. The ends were cut back, 6 bases at V and 4 bases at J, with 9 bases in the middle. The CDR3 is made up of 11 amino acids.